This T cell receptor (beta chain) was documented in a study of read filtering for tumor transcriptome and immune sequencing. Turning to the study itself: The cohort had roughly 17 men and about 15 women aged about 40 to 90, mean around 66 years. IR-seq gave about 3.5 to 10.27 million TCR reads per sample; RNA-seq gave about 80 to 1,300.

This clonotype was recorded at least ten times. Germline is not matched at one junction end, which may reflect a read error. This library used roughly 400 ng RNA and molecular barcoded adaptors spanning alpha/delta and beta/gamma chains. TCRdb reanalysed the reads using MiXCR and keeps one entry per CDR3 protein. Of 100,000 to 150,000 distinct CDR3 sequences listed, over 10% are singletons. The CDR3 sequence is 16 residues long. Looked up from germline, CDR1 is SEHNR and CDR2 is FQNEAQ (reference sequence). This chain links TRBV7-9 with TRBJ2-7; tentatively, D is TRBD1 or TRBD2 (6 bases each). The TCR originated in a donor aged 40 or older with multiple myeloma. Input material: a population of CD138-negative cells sorted from bone marrow. The CDR3 here is CVSSPRGPAGLAEQYF. The CDR3 region has the DNA TGTGTCAGCAGCCCCCGGGGGCCGGCTGGTTTAGCCGAGCAGTACTTC.